Following are 19 T cell receptor beta chains from one sample sequenced in a study of cytomegalovirus exposure and HLA in healthy donors. PCR employed 60 Vbeta and 13 Jbeta primers. Repertoires were generated with immunoSEQ multiplex PCR, while TCRdb's copy carries only in-frame clones and drops some. Recorded for this sample: 75,000 to 100,000 clones. What was sequenced was PBMCs. The receptors come from a woman aged 55 to 70 in good health and CMV-seronegative.

V gene TRBV7-9 combines with J gene TRBJ2-5, with 9 bases identical to TRBD2. After removal of 1 base from V and 5 bases from J, the junction contained 2 bases not matched to a gene. Germline V lookup: CDR1 SEHNR, CDR2 FQNEAQ (reference sequence). The CDR3 is made up of 14 amino acids. The CDR3 bases are TGTGCCAGCAGCTTAGGCGGGAGGGCCGAGACCCAGTACTTC. Residues: CASSLGGRAETQYF.

V gene TRBV9 combines with J gene TRBJ2-3; maybe TRBD2 (5 bases). Trimming removed 0 bases at V and 1 base at J, with 9 bases between. Germline V gene data show CDR1 as SGDLS and CDR2 as YYNGEE. CDR3 size: 15 residues. As DNA, the CDR3 is TGTGCCAGCAGCGTAGGGAGCGGAGGCACAGATACGCAGTATTTT. Encoded protein: CASSVGSGGTDTQYF.

The J gene is TRBJ1-5, the V gene TRBV28; D remains ambiguous. V was pared by 7 bases and J by 2 bases, with 12 bases between. Germline CDR1 is MDHEN and CDR2 is SYDVKM. CDR3 length: 14 amino acids. The CDR3 bases are TGTGCCAGCAAGACAACCCCCGGCAATCAGCCCCAGCATTTT. Its protein is CASKTTPGNQPQHF.

The chain links TRBV7-6 to TRBJ2-7, with 9 bases aligning to TRBD1. The CDR3 contains 14 residues. Trimming at V came to 5 bases and at J to 9 bases, leaving 11 bases not matched to a gene. Per the germline V gene, CDR1 is SGHVS and CDR2 is FNYEAQ. Here the CDR3 reads CASSQDRGLGRQYF. The CDR3 bases are TGTGCCAGCAGCCAGGACAGGGGCCTCGGCCGGCAGTACTTC.

The chain employs TRBV4-1 and TRBJ2-5, with a weak D call TRBD2 (6 bases). The J call may be mistaken, given a closer DNA end match to TRBJ2-7. In germline, CDR1 is MGHRA, CDR2 YSYEKL. The CDR3 is 16 amino acids. The CDR3 nucleotides read TGCGCCAGCAGCCAAGGATCCAGCGGGCGAACCTACGAGCAGTACTTC. This translates into CASSQGSSGRTYEQYF.

This chain joins TRBV19 and TRBJ1-1, with D maybe TRBD1 (5 bases). The V end was cut by 6 bases, the J end by 1 base, with 9 bases between. Germline assignment: CDR1 LNHDA and CDR2 SQIVND (reference sequence). This CDR3 comprises 13 residues. CDR3 loop: CASSLTGNTEAFF. Here the CDR3 DNA reads TGTGCCAGTAGCCTAACAGGGAACACTGAAGCTTTCTTT.

The chain's CDR3 is CASTSSGSGDGYTF. DNA for the CDR3: TGTGCCAGCACCTCTTCTGGGTCCGGAGATGGCTACACCTTC. This chain uses TRBV28 with TRBJ1-2, with D uncertain. This CDR3 spans 14 amino acids. V gave up 7 bases and J gave up 6 bases, with 18 bases separating them. Germline CDR1 MDHEN, CDR2 SYDVKM.

V gene TRBV27 combines with J gene TRBJ2-1, with D unclear. Trimming removed 4 bases at V and 1 base at J, with 14 bases between. The CDR3 runs 16 residues. CDR1 and CDR2 from the germline V gene are MNHEY and SMNVEV (reference sequence). Here the CDR3 reads CASSSHDPASYNEQFF. CDR3 in DNA: TGTGCCAGCAGTTCCCATGACCCAGCGTCCTACAATGAGCAGTTCTTC.

The chain joins TRBV28 to TRBJ1-5, with D perhaps TRBD1 (5 bases). The ends were cut back, 1 base at V and 4 bases at J, with 11 bases in the middle. This CDR3 has 15 residues. Germline V gene lookup returns CDR1 MDHEN and CDR2 SYDVKM. The CDR3 protein is CASSLSRVLNQPQHF. The CDR3 DNA follows: TGTGCCAGCAGTTTATCCAGGGTTCTAAATCAGCCCCAGCATTTT.

Written as DNA, the CDR3 is TGTGCCAGCAGTCCGCCTAGTCTTGAGCAGTTCTTC. It translates to CASSPPSLEQFF. The chain recombines TRBV28 with TRBJ2-1; unclear D gene. The germline CDR1 and CDR2 sequences are MDHEN and SYDVKM. V was clipped by 5 bases and J by 9 bases, with 11 bases between them. This CDR3 spans 12 amino acids.

The V and J genes are TRBV19 and TRBJ2-7; tentative D call: TRBD1 (6 bases). Between the trimmed V and J ends, which lost 3 bases and 6 bases, there was a span of 15 bases. The CDR3 is made up of 14 amino acids. Germline CDR1 LNHDA, CDR2 SQIVND (reference sequence). Here the CDR3 DNA reads TGTGCCAGTAGTATTACTAGGGACACAGGCGAGCAGTACTTC. Translated: CASSITRDTGEQYF.

This chain connects TRBV30 to TRBJ1-1; TRBD1 aligns across 8 bases. V shed 5 bases and J 4 bases; nucleotides not matched to a gene: 6. Looked up from germline, CDR1 is GTSNPN and CDR2 is SVGIG (reference sequence). This CDR3 contains 13 residues. CDR3 protein: CAWGQGASTEAFF. In nucleotides, the CDR3 is TGTGCCTGGGGGCAGGGGGCGAGCACTGAAGCTTTCTTT.

V usage is TRBV19 and J usage is TRBJ2-4, with 8 bases aligning to TRBD1. CDR3 length: 14 residues. The V gene's germline CDR1 is LNHDA and CDR2 SQIVND (reference sequence). V dropped 6 bases and J dropped 8; count of bases not matched to a gene: 9. CDR3 loop: CASRVPGGIDIQYF. The CDR3 bases are TGTGCCAGTAGGGTTCCAGGGGGCATTGACATTCAGTACTTC.

V usage is TRBV6-5 and J usage is TRBJ2-1, with D perhaps matching TRBD1 (5 bases). CDR1 is MNHEY, CDR2 SVGAGI, per germline. The CDR3 consists of 14 residues. The ends were cut back, 10 bases at V and 6 bases at J, with 19 bases in the middle. CDR3 nucleotides: TGTGCCATCCCCCGAACTATTAGGGGCAATGAGCAGTTCTTC. Amino acid sequence: CAIPRTIRGNEQFF.

The chain links TRBV6-6 to TRBJ1-1; TRBD1 aligns across 8 bases. V was pared by 5 bases and J by 11 bases, with 7 bases of the junction left unmatched. CDR3 size: 12 residues. Germline V lookup: CDR1 MNHNY, CDR2 SVGAGI (reference sequence). The CDR3, as DNA: TGTGCCAGCAGTACCACAGGGGGTACTGCTTTCTTT. It specifies CASSTTGGTAFF.

The chain couples TRBV7-3 to TRBJ2-5; D possibly corresponds to TRBD2 (6 bases). V was cut by 6 bases and J by 0 bases, with 8 bases left in between. The CDR3 consists of 13 residues. Germline-derived CDR1 and CDR2 are SGHTA and FQGTGA. The CDR3: CASSASDQETQYF. CDR3 in DNA: TGTGCCAGCAGTGCTAGCGACCAAGAGACCCAGTACTTC.

The V and J genes are TRBV27 and TRBJ2-3; 9 bases are shared with TRBD2. The V gene end was trimmed by 6 bases and the J gene end by 3 bases; junction bases not matched to a gene: 7. The CDR3 extends over 15 amino acids. Germline V gene data show CDR1 as MNHEY and CDR2 as SMNVEV (reference sequence). For the CDR3, the DNA is TGTGCCAGCAGGGTCCGACTAGCGGTTACAGATACGCAGTATTTT. Protein: CASRVRLAVTDTQYF.

The chain carries TRBV7-2 and TRBJ2-7; 10 nucleotides align to TRBD2. CDR3 length: 13 residues. The germline gives CDR1 SGHTA, CDR2 FQGNSA. Trimming removed 6 bases from V and 9 bases from J; junction bases left unmatched: 8. The DNA of the CDR3 is TGTGCCAGCAGTGGTGATAGCGGGAGGTCGCAGTACTTC. Translated: CASSGDSGRSQYF.

This chain links TRBV11-2 with TRBJ2-1; 9 nucleotides align to TRBD2. J gave up 6 bases and V 1 base, and 4 bases lay outside the gene matches. Germline loops: CDR1 SGHAT, CDR2 FQNNGV. The CDR3 consists of 15 residues. The CDR3 reads CASSLGGLAFNEQFF. In DNA form, the CDR3 reads TGTGCCAGCAGCTTAGGGGGACTAGCTTTCAATGAGCAGTTCTTC.